Each of the 24 T cell receptor beta chains below was sequenced from the same sample in a study of PD-L1 blockade in urothelial cancer. Clones were read by immunoSEQ multiplex PCR, and TCRdb kept only the in-frame ones, dropping some. Among fewer than 130,000 clones listed, over 75% were seen once. The starting material was PBMCs, obtained around atezolizumab (anti-PD-L1) treatment. The receptors were gathered from a man between 45 and 60 years old with urothelial cancer.

The chain has TRBV5-1 and TRBJ1-1, with 8 nucleotides matching TRBD1. This CDR3 region has 15 residues. V was pared by 0 bases and J by 0 bases, with 1 base of the junction left unmatched. Per the germline V gene, CDR1 is SGHRS and CDR2 is YFSETQ. The CDR3 reads CASSLVDRVNTEAFF. The DNA for the CDR3 is TGCGCCAGCAGCTTGGTGGACAGGGTGAACACTGAAGCTTTCTTT. Variable domain in full (rest from reference TRBV5-1 and TRBJ1-1): KAGVTQTPRYLIKTRGQQVTLSCSPISGHRSVSWYQQTPGQGLQFLFEYFSETQRNKGNFPGRFSGRQFSNSRSEMNVSTLELGDSALYLCASSLVDRVNTEAFFGQGTRLTVV.

This sequence joins TRBV2 and TRBJ2-2; perhaps TRBD2 as D (5 bases). Germline V gene lookup returns CDR1 SNHLY and CDR2 FYNNEI. Trimming removed 3 bases at V and 6 bases at J, with 5 bases between. The CDR3 runs to 12 residues. Here the CDR3 reads CASSDSAGELFF. DNA of the CDR3: TGTGCCAGCAGTGATAGCGCCGGGGAGCTGTTTTTT.

The V call is TRBV2, the J call TRBJ2-7; 8 bases agree with TRBD2. The CDR3 extends over 15 amino acids. Germline values: CDR1 SNHLY, CDR2 FYNNEI. Trimming at V came to 7 bases and at J to 1 base, leaving 9 bases not matched to a gene. CDR3 in amino acids: CASTRGGHLSYEQYF. For the CDR3, the DNA is TGTGCCAGCACCCGGGGGGGACATCTATCCTACGAGCAGTACTTC.

V usage is TRBV10-3 and J usage is TRBJ2-3, with 8 bases aligning to TRBD2. V shed 10 bases, J shed 4 bases, and the junction held 10 bases outside the gene matches. The germline V gene has CDR1 ENHRY and CDR2 SYGVKD. The CDR3 runs to 14 residues. CDR3 sequence: CATNPGGDPDTQYF. For the CDR3, the DNA is TGTGCCACCAACCCCGGGGGGGATCCAGATACGCAGTATTTT.

This chain joins TRBV4-1 and TRBJ2-7; no reliable D call. This CDR3 region has 15 residues. Germline V CDR1 and CDR2: MGHRA, YSYEKL. The germline V and J ends were trimmed by 0 bases and 0 bases, with 9 bases remaining between them. The CDR3 DNA reads TGCGCCAGCAGCCAAGACATCTGGAGCTCCTACGAGCAGTACTTC. Translating it yields CASSQDIWSSYEQYF.

The chain is built from TRBV6-1 and TRBJ2-3; a possible D gene is TRBD2 (6 bases). Germline assignment: CDR1 MNHNS and CDR2 SASEGT. Trimming shortened V by 6 bases and J by 1 base, and 11 bases separated the two germline ends. The CDR3 runs to 14 residues. The CDR3 nucleotides are TGTGCCAGCAGGTTCGGGGGTGGCACAGATACGCAGTATTTT. As protein: CASRFGGGTDTQYF.

This clone has more than one count but fewer than ten. The gene calls are TRBV2 and TRBJ2-7; 9 nucleotides align to TRBD2. The CDR3 is made up of 13 amino acids. CDR1 is SNHLY and CDR2 is FYNNEI in the germline V gene. V lost 7 bases and J lost 9; bases outside the gene matches: 10. In nucleotides, the CDR3 is TGTGCCAGCAATAGCGGGAGAGCTACGAGGCAGTACTTC. It specifies CASNSGRATRQYF.

The V and J genes are TRBV2 and TRBJ1-1; a possible D gene is TRBD1 (5 bases). The CDR3 is 12 amino acids. V shed 6 bases and J shed 10 bases, with 15 bases lying between them. Per the germline V gene, CDR1 is SNHLY and CDR2 is FYNNEI. In DNA, the CDR3 is TGTGCCAGCAGCTTAGCAGGGCCGGGAGCTTTCTTT. It specifies CASSLAGPGAFF.

The chain is built from TRBV14 and TRBJ2-7, with a tentative D call TRBD1 (6 bases). Trimming shortened V by 1 base and J by 3 bases, and 13 bases separated the two germline ends. Germline V gene lookup returns CDR1 SGHDN and CDR2 FVKESK. The CDR3 is 15 amino acids. The CDR3 sequence is CASSQGSQGFYEQYF. The CDR3 nucleotides read TGTGCCAGCAGCCAAGGATCCCAGGGGTTCTACGAGCAGTACTTC.

The chain joins TRBV5-1 to TRBJ2-5, with D tentatively TRBD1 (6 bases). Germline V gene data show CDR1 as SGHRS and CDR2 as YFSETQ. The V end lost 4 bases, the J end lost 1 base, and 11 bases lay between the germline ends. The CDR3 consists of 14 residues. The CDR3 region has the DNA TGCGCCAGCAGCCTTGGGACACTCCAAGAGACCCAGTACTTC. Protein product: CASSLGTLQETQYF.

This clone was detected a few times. This chain uses TRBV2 with TRBJ1-5; weak D call: TRBD1 (5 bases). Deletions cut 9 bases from V and 4 bases from J, with 16 bases between. Germline-derived CDR1 and CDR2 are SNHLY and FYNNEI. This CDR3 contains 14 residues. The CDR3 coding sequence is TGTGCCAGTTCGGGACTCTTGGGGAATCAGCCCCAGCATTTT. This encodes CASSGLLGNQPQHF.

The rearrangement joins TRBV6-6 to TRBJ2-3, with 10 bases lining up with TRBD2. The CDR3 totals 16 residues. CDR1 and CDR2 (germline): MNHNY, SVGAGI (reference sequence). Trimming at V came to 8 bases and at J to 3 bases, leaving 11 bases not matched to a gene. CDR3 nucleotide sequence: TGTGCCAGCCAGTCTAGCGGGAGATTGGGAACAGATACGCAGTATTTT. It is translated as CASQSSGRLGTDTQYF.

The gene calls are TRBV6-5 and TRBJ1-2, with 8 bases identical to TRBD1. The germline V gene encodes CDR1 MNHEY and CDR2 SVGAGI. V shed 5 bases, J shed 4 bases, and the junction held 6 bases outside the gene matches. CDR3 size: 14 residues. In DNA form, the CDR3 reads TGTGCCAGCAGTGACAGGGGACCCCTCTATGGCTACACCTTC. Residues: CASSDRGPLYGYTF.

The rearrangement uses TRBV29-1 and TRBJ1-2, with unresolved D. Germline V gives CDR1 SQVTM, CDR2 ANQGSEA. V lost 5 bases to trimming and J lost 6 bases, with 13 bases between them. The CDR3 is made up of 12 amino acids. Here the CDR3 DNA reads TGCAGCGTTATTGGTTCGGTTCATGGCTACACCTTC. Translated: CSVIGSVHGYTF.

V usage is TRBV7-2 and J usage is TRBJ2-5, with D hard to call. Deletions cut 4 bases from V and 1 base from J, with 16 bases between. The germline V gene has CDR1 SGHTA and CDR2 FQGNSA. The CDR3 is 16 amino acids. CDR3 sequence: CASSYRARTIQETQYF. The CDR3 DNA reads TGTGCCAGCAGCTACCGAGCGAGAACCATCCAAGAGACCCAGTACTTC.

The J gene is TRBJ2-5, the V gene TRBV7-9, with 11 bases aligning to TRBD2. Trimming at V came to 5 bases and at J to 5 bases, leaving 10 bases not matched to a gene. Germline CDR1 SEHNR, CDR2 FQNEAQ (reference sequence). The CDR3 covers 16 residues. The DNA of the CDR3 is TGTGCCAGCAGCGCGAACCTAGCGGGAGGTGGGGAGACCCAGTACTTC. Translation gives CASSANLAGGGETQYF.

V is TRBV15 and J is TRBJ2-1; D possibly corresponds to TRBD2 (6 bases). Trimming cost V 2 bases and J 6 bases, with 11 bases left between them. Germline V lookup: CDR1 LNHNV, CDR2 YYDKDF (reference sequence). This CDR3 contains 14 residues. CDR3 amino acids: CATSRTRLGNEQFF. CDR3 DNA sequence: TGTGCCACCAGCAGAACCCGACTAGGCAATGAGCAGTTCTTC.

The genes are TRBV2 and TRBJ2-5; 10 bases agree with TRBD2. The J segment lost 2 bases and the V segment lost 6 bases, leaving 3 bases of the junction unmatched. This CDR3 is built from 14 residues. Germline values: CDR1 SNHLY, CDR2 FYNNEI. CDR3 protein: CASRLAGTQETQYF. Here the CDR3 DNA reads TGTGCCAGCAGACTAGCGGGAACACAAGAGACCCAGTACTTC. Supplemented by reference TRBV2 and TRBJ2-5, the full variable domain reads EPEVTQTPSHQVTQMGQEVILRCVPISNHLYFYWYRQILGQKVEFLVSFYNNEISEKSEIFDDQFSVERPDGSNFTLKIRSTKLEDSAMYFCASRLAGTQETQYFGPGTRLLVL.

The V gene is TRBV2, the J gene TRBJ2-4; D might be TRBD2 (5 bases). This CDR3 has 15 residues. Per germline, CDR1 SNHLY and CDR2 FYNNEI. Deletions cut 6 bases from V and 1 base from J, with 13 bases between. In DNA form, the CDR3 reads TGTGCCAGCAGCGCAGGCGGGCAGGCCAAAAACATTCAGTACTTC. Protein sequence: CASSAGGQAKNIQYF.

This clone was observed a single time. The chain combines TRBV14 with TRBJ1-3; 7 bases align to TRBD1. CDR1 is SGHDN and CDR2 is FVKESK in the germline V gene. The CDR3 is 17 residues long. Germline trimming cut 4 bases from V and 1 base from J; bases unmatched to any gene: 10. CDR3 coding DNA: TGTGCCAGCAGCCCCATTAGACAGGGACTTTCTGGAAACACCATATATTTT. It yields the protein CASSPIRQGLSGNTIYF.

The rearrangement uses TRBV7-3 and TRBJ2-2, with D possibly matching TRBD2 (5 bases). Trimming removed 2 bases from V and 6 bases from J, with 7 bases in between. The CDR3 is 13 amino acids. Germline V gene sequence: CDR1 SGHTA, CDR2 FQGTGA. CDR3 DNA: TGTGCCAGCAGCTTAGAGGGCCCCGGGGAGCTGTTTTTT. It encodes CASSLEGPGELFF. Together with reference TRBV7-3 and TRBJ2-2, the CDR3 gives the full variable domain: GAGVSQTPSNKVTEKGKYVELRCDPISGHTALYWYRQSLGQGPEFLIYFQGTGAADDSGLPNDRFFAVRPEGSVSTLKIQRTERGDSAVYLCASSLEGPGELFFGEGSRLTVL.

The genes are TRBV5-1 and TRBJ2-3; 7 bases fit TRBD2. Germline CDR1 SGHRS, CDR2 YFSETQ. CDR3 length: 17 residues. V lost 0 bases, J lost 6 bases, and 13 bases stayed unmatched. The CDR3 loop reads CASSLVGLAGVADTQYF. In nucleotides, the CDR3 is TGCGCCAGCAGCTTGGTGGGGTTGGCGGGAGTGGCTGATACGCAGTATTTT.

V is TRBV5-5 and J is TRBJ1-6, with D possibly TRBD1 on 5 matching bases. The CDR3 consists of 13 residues. The germline gives CDR1 SGHKS, CDR2 YYEKEE (reference sequence). The V end lost 1 base, the J end lost 17 bases, and 16 bases lay between the germline ends. The CDR3 DNA sequence: TGTGCCAGCAGCTTGTCATCCTCAGGGCCTGTCCACTTT. Translating it yields CASSLSSSGPVHF.

This clone was recorded many times. The chain carries TRBV28 and TRBJ2-2; D may be TRBD1 (5 bases). Germline values: CDR1 MDHEN, CDR2 SYDVKM. V was shortened by 6 bases and J by 6 bases, with 11 bases between the two germline ends. There are 13 residues in the CDR3. The CDR3: CASRPQGAGELFF. The DNA of the CDR3 is TGTGCCAGCAGACCCCAGGGCGCCGGGGAGCTGTTTTTT.